The clone carrying this T cell receptor beta chain was found many times. The antigen remains undetermined. Using immunoSEQ multiplex PCR, the repertoire was profiled, and TCRdb retains in-frame clones only, with some absent. In the table there are around 110,000 clones, around 90% of which are singletons. The sample originates from a study of T cell responses to AZD1222 COVID-19 vaccine. Study in general: Pooled samples include second doses given at about 4 or 12 weeks. Findings and limits, study-wide: At baseline, just 5 or 6 AZD1222 recipients tested seropositive. Vaccine-related CD4 TCRs covered spike, predominating at 160-218 and 743-854. White British people made up most donors, females outnumbered males, and clonal diversity was possibly underestimated.

Sequenced material: peripheral blood, taken on day 0 of AZD1222 vaccination. The TCR comes from an adult in good health.

The CDR3 nucleotides are TGCGCCAGCAGCTTGAGCTGGGACAGTTTTATTTCCTATGGCTACACCTTC. Residues: CASSLSWDSFISYGYTF. V usage is TRBV5-1 and J usage is TRBJ1-2, with 7 bases aligning to TRBD1. This CDR3 is built from 17 residues. Germline CDR1 reads SGHRS; CDR2 reads YFSETQ. Trimming took 1 base from V and 4 from J; bases not matched to a gene: 13.